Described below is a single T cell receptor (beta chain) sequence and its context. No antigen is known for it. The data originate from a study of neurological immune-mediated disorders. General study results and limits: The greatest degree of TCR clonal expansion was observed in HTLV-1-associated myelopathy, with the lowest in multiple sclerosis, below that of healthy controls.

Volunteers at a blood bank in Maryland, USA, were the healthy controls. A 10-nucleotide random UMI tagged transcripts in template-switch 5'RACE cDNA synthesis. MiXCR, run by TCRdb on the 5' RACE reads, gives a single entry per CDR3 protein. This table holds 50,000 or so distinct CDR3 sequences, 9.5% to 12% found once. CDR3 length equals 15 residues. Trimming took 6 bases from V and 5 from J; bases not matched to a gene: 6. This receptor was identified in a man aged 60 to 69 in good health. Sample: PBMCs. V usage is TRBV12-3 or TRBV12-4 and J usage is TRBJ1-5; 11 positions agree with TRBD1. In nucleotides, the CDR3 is TGTGCCAGCAGGCGGACAGGGGGCTCGTATCAGCCCCAGCATTTT. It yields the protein CASRRTGGSYQPQHF.